This T cell receptor beta chain was identified during a study of cytomegalovirus exposure and HLA in healthy donors (dated by TCRdb to 2016 to 2017). At the level of the whole study: The 650 to 800 repertoires of the first cohort and the roughly 110 validation repertoires were produced on the same platform, according to a later analysis. A separate validation cohort of roughly 110 different subjects was used in addition to the 666-subject first cohort. The study aimed to test whether cataloging public T cell receptors could reveal signatures of past pathogen exposure. The study combined high-throughput TCR immunosequencing, statistical association of individual TCRs with disease status, and machine learning to predict cytomegalovirus infection status. Summary of the overall study and its limitations: The validation cohort had no HLA typing available for a later analysis, so co-occurrence within that cohort was assessed over all 130 or so repertoires. Three of the identified cytomegalovirus-associated TCR beta chains were confirmed in vitro to be specific for cytomegalovirus antigens. A total of around 150 TCR beta chains were listed by the study as associated with cytomegalovirus. In a later analysis, TCRs clustered in the first cohort were found to also tend to co-occur in the roughly 120 validation repertoires, with about 94% of cluster scores above 0. Cytomegalovirus status was reported to be diagnosed by the classifier with high specificity and sensitivity in both the original and validation cohorts. Most TCR sequences were seen in very few donors, while some public TCRs were found in many individuals. It was suggested by the authors that the approach could potentially be generalized to other disease states and immunological phenotypes.

On this clone itself: The specificity of this receptor is unknown. Per-base qualities were not stored, and no clone one base away is much larger.

Donors formed part of the validation cohort, which comprised about 130 subjects and was distinct from the first cohort of 690 or so subjects. As encoded in the germline V gene (reference sequence), CDR1 is SGHAT while CDR2 is FQDESV. Including the terminal cysteine and phenylalanine, the CDR3 comprises 15 residues. Only the CDR3 portion is preserved as DNA: 45 bases, with reading frame beginning at the first base. The V and J ends are trimmed by 3 bases and 2 bases, leaving 14 bases between them. Preparation of the library involved the immunoSEQ multiplex PCR assay. On the study's bioinformatics: A statistical classification framework was developed to diagnose cytomegalovirus status using the catalog of TCR beta chain sequences. What TCRdb holds here is the immuneACCESS table cut down to in-frame rearrangements. Part of the clones is not present; checked against another copy, under half of the missing clones reflect an unresolved V gene, and the others are unexplained. V, J and clone size are those of that table, while D and trimming were read from the DNA. This sample has over 200,000 clones in its table, and approximately 87% of those were observed once. The leading ten clones occupy roughly 5.5% of the sample.

Sample: PBMCs. The chain is assembled from TRBV11-1 and TRBJ2-7; the D gene is unclear. The sequence came from a woman between 18 and 30 years old in good health and CMV-seronegative. At the DNA level, the sequence is TGTGCCAGCAGCTTTGGTCTTACCCCAGCCTACGAGCAGTACTTC. It translates as CASSFGLTPAYEQYF.